A few counts support the clone carrying this T cell receptor (beta chain). What it binds is not known. It may be a read error: a sequence one base away is much more abundant. Profiling of TCR beta VDJ combinations and CDR3 sequences used genomic DNA as template. TCRdb re-analysed the reads in MiXCR, keeping a single row per CDR3 protein. The table has 200,000 to 250,000 distinct CDR3 sequences, around 32% seen once. These data come from a study of CD8+CD57+ T cells in acquired aplastic anemia. For the study at large: Sorted CD4+ plus CD8+ cells gave DNA averaging roughly 2.9 ug. Among healthy donors, CD4+ cells averaged roughly 9.8 million reads. Study results and caveats: A set of around 30 CD8+ CDR3 sequences was shared between patients and controls, and these sequences appeared highly expressed in patients.

CDR1 is DFQATT, CDR2 SNEGSKA, per germline (reference sequence). CDR3 length: 16 amino acids. The sequence was collected from a human donor in good health, serving as a control. The J gene is TRBJ2-7, the V gene TRBV20-1; possible D gene TRBD2, 5 bases. Sequenced sample: sorted CD4+, CD8+, or CD8+CD57+ T cells (not recorded which) from PBMCs. The CDR3 sequence is CGASHFRGSASYEQYF. The CDR3 DNA sequence: TGCGGTGCTAGTCACTTTCGGGGTAGTGCCTCCTACGAGCAGTACTTC.